This passage covers 19 T cell receptor beta chains from one sample sequenced in a study of graft-versus-host responses after intestinal transplantation. The data were produced by immunoSEQ multiplex PCR, yet TCRdb's version contains in-frame clones alone and is incomplete. The table lists about 99,000 clones, roughly 92% of them singletons. These receptors' antigens are unknown. The source was unstimulated CD8+ T cells sorted from spleen or lymph node cells, collected before transplant. Receptor source: a human donor who was the organ donor for an intestinal transplant.

This clone was detected only a few times. The J gene is TRBJ2-7, the V gene TRBV6-1; 7 bases fit TRBD1. After removal of 0 bases from V and 3 bases from J, the junction contained 5 bases not matched to a gene. This CDR3 is 15 amino acids long. Germline loops: CDR1 MNHNS, CDR2 SASEGT. The CDR3 bases are TGTGCCAGCAGTGAAGCCCGGGACAGAATCTACGAGCAGTACTTC. Encoded protein: CASSEARDRIYEQYF.

The rearrangement links TRBV15 to TRBJ1-4; possibly TRBD1 for D (6 bases). The germline V gene has CDR1 LNHNV and CDR2 YYDKDF (reference sequence). The CDR3 length is 14 residues. V was trimmed by 3 bases and J by 7 bases, leaving 12 bases between them. CDR3 nucleotide sequence: TGTGCCACCAGCAGTTCAGGGGACGGTGAAAAACTGTTTTTT. It specifies CATSSSGDGEKLFF.

This clone was seen only once. The V call is TRBV10-2, the J call TRBJ2-1, with unresolved D. Germline CDR1 reads WSHSY; CDR2 reads SAAADI. V was clipped by 1 base and J by 4 bases, with 8 bases between them. This CDR3 spans 14 amino acids. CDR3 in DNA: TGCGCCAGCAGTGAGTTCCCCCAATACAATGAGCAGTTCTTC. It is translated as CASSEFPQYNEQFF.

V is TRBV4-1 and J is TRBJ1-2; 8 bases are a match to TRBD1. After removal of 3 bases from V and 4 bases from J, the junction contained 4 bases not matched to a gene. Looked up from germline, CDR1 is MGHRA and CDR2 is YSYEKL. The CDR3 is made up of 14 amino acids. The CDR3 region is CASSQFRGPYGYTF. The DNA for the CDR3 is TGCGCCAGCAGCCAGTTCAGGGGGCCCTATGGCTACACCTTC.

The genes are TRBV7-6 and TRBJ2-1; TRBD2 matches at 7 bases. V was clipped by 1 base and J by 3 bases; unmatched bases: 3. The CDR3 runs 15 residues. Germline V gene lookup returns CDR1 SGHVS and CDR2 FNYEAQ. CDR3 in amino acids: CASSLGAGYYNEQFF. In DNA form, the CDR3 reads TGTGCCAGCAGCTTAGGAGCGGGATACTACAATGAGCAGTTCTTC.

The V call is TRBV28, the J call TRBJ2-3, with 8 positions matching TRBD2. V dropped 6 bases and J dropped 0; count of bases not matched to a gene: 8. The germline CDR1 and CDR2 sequences are MDHEN and SYDVKM. This CDR3 has 16 residues. The DNA for the CDR3 is TGTGCCAGCAGCCCAGAGCGGGAGCTCAGCACAGATACGCAGTATTTT. Its protein product is CASSPERELSTDTQYF.

V and J are TRBV2 and TRBJ2-1; maybe TRBD2 (6 bases). Trimming shortened V by 4 bases and J by 0 bases, and 13 bases separated the two germline ends. CDR1 and CDR2 (germline): SNHLY, FYNNEI. The CDR3 has 16 residues. The chain's CDR3 is CASSASGGSSYNEQFF. The CDR3 DNA reads TGTGCCAGCAGTGCGTCCGGGGGAAGCTCCTACAATGAGCAGTTCTTC.

The chain has TRBV9 and TRBJ2-7; 9 nucleotides agree with TRBD1. This CDR3 has 15 amino acids. Unmatched junction bases numbered 7, after V lost 3 bases and J lost 3 bases. Germline CDR1 is SGDLS and CDR2 is YYNGEE. The CDR3 protein is CASSDNRGPVYEQYF. CDR3 DNA: TGTGCCAGCAGCGATAACAGGGGGCCCGTCTACGAGCAGTACTTC.

The V and J genes are TRBV5-1 and TRBJ2-2; TRBD2 aligns across 7 bases. CDR3 size: 15 residues. J gave up 3 bases and V 3 bases, and 5 bases lay outside the gene matches. The V gene's germline CDR1 is SGHRS and CDR2 YFSETQ. The CDR3 spells CASSWSGTYTGELFF. CDR3 nucleotides: TGCGCCAGCAGCTGGAGCGGGACGTACACCGGGGAGCTGTTTTTT.

V gene TRBV29-1 combines with J gene TRBJ1-3; 7 bases map to TRBD1. Looked up from germline, CDR1 is SQVTM and CDR2 is ANQGSEA. V lost 8 bases and J lost 3; bases outside the gene matches: 10. The CDR3 loop spans 14 amino acids. The CDR3 is CSHNGTESGNTIYF. The CDR3 nucleotides are TGCAGCCACAACGGGACAGAGAGTGGAAACACCATATATTTT.

The V call is TRBV5-6, the J call TRBJ1-5, with a weak D call TRBD1 (6 bases). Per the germline V gene, CDR1 is SGHDT and CDR2 is YYEEEE. Trimming pared 4 bases from V and 6 bases from J, leaving 14 bases between. This CDR3 is 14 amino acids long. The CDR3 spells CASSRAQGSQPQHF. The DNA of the CDR3 is TGTGCCAGCAGCAGGGCACAGGGCTCTCAGCCCCAGCATTTT.

The chain recombines TRBV18 with TRBJ2-7; D is perhaps TRBD1 (6 bases). Trimming pared 5 bases from V and 4 bases from J, leaving 18 bases between. CDR3 length: 15 amino acids. Germline CDR1 KGHSH, CDR2 LQKENI. DNA of the CDR3: TGTGCCAGCTCAGTTACTGGAAAAGGGGGTTACGAGCAGTACTTC. This translates into CASSVTGKGGYEQYF.

This clone has just one count. The J gene is TRBJ1-6, the V gene TRBV7-9; D uncertain. CDR3 length equals 16 residues. CDR1 is SEHNR and CDR2 is FQNEAQ in the germline V gene (reference sequence). V shed 5 bases and J shed 14 bases, with 25 bases lying between them. Written as DNA, the CDR3 is TGTGCCAGCAGCGTTGAGTTGCGTGATCCCCTTGTAACCCTCCACTTT. It yields the protein CASSVELRDPLVTLHF.

The rearrangement links TRBV7-9 to TRBJ1-5; D gene uncertain. Trimming took 1 base from V and 3 from J, leaving 10 bases between them. The CDR3 totals 15 residues. The germline gives CDR1 SEHNR, CDR2 FQNEAQ (reference sequence). The CDR3 sequence is CASSLETEPNQPQHF. Written as DNA, the CDR3 is TGTGCCAGCAGCTTAGAAACGGAGCCCAATCAGCCCCAGCATTTT.

The chain links TRBV5-1 to TRBJ2-1, with TRBD2 matching over 9 bases. CDR1 is SGHRS and CDR2 is YFSETQ in the germline V gene. The J segment lost 8 bases and the V segment lost 2 bases, leaving 14 bases of the junction unmatched. The CDR3 consists of 17 residues. The CDR3 DNA reads as TGCGCCAGCAGCTTCCCTGTAGTAGCGGGAGTTGTCCATGAGCAGTTCTTC. It yields the protein CASSFPVVAGVVHEQFF.

The chain employs TRBV5-1 and TRBJ2-1; 12 nucleotides agree with TRBD2. Per the germline V gene, CDR1 is SGHRS and CDR2 is YFSETQ. This CDR3 is 16 amino acids long. V shed 0 bases, J shed 7 bases, and the junction held 5 bases outside the gene matches. Here the CDR3 reads CASSLGLAGVRNEQFF. The DNA for the CDR3 is TGCGCCAGCAGCTTGGGACTAGCGGGAGTTCGGAATGAGCAGTTCTTC.

The V and J genes are TRBV29-1 and TRBJ1-4; D call uncertain. The ends were cut back, 4 bases at V and 4 bases at J, with 10 bases in the middle. CDR1 SQVTM and CDR2 ANQGSEA come from the germline V gene. This CDR3 has 13 amino acids. CDR3 sequence: CSVVERINEKLFF. CDR3 coding DNA: TGCAGCGTTGTAGAGCGGATTAATGAAAAACTGTTTTTT. The variable domain in full, completed from reference TRBV29-1 and TRBJ1-4, reads SAVISQKPSRDICQRGTSLTIQCQVDSQVTMMFWYRQQPGQSLTLIATANQGSEATYESGFVIDKFPISRPNLTFSTLTVSNMSPEDSSIYLCSVVERINEKLFFGSGTQLSVL.

This chain joins TRBV5-6 and TRBJ2-7; 10 bases are a match to TRBD2. V was pared by 1 base and J by 4 bases, with 5 bases of the junction left unmatched. Per the germline V gene, CDR1 is SGHDT and CDR2 is YYEEEE. The CDR3 runs 15 residues. CDR3 in amino acids: CASSLMVSGGYEQYF. CDR3 nucleotides: TGTGCCAGCAGCTTGATGGTTAGCGGGGGGTACGAGCAGTACTTC.

V usage is TRBV25-1 and J usage is TRBJ2-3; perhaps TRBD2 as D (5 bases). The germline V gene has CDR1 MGHDK and CDR2 SYGVNS. This CDR3 is built from 18 residues. Trimming removed 0 bases at V and 0 bases at J, with 16 bases between. In DNA form, the CDR3 reads TGTGCCAGCAGTGAATATAGTCCGGGGATCATGAGCACAGATACGCAGTATTTT. This codes for CASSEYSPGIMSTDTQYF.